These 21 T cell receptor beta chains originate from one sample sequenced in a study of siplizumab effects on memory and regulatory T cells. Measured with immunoSEQ multiplex PCR; TCRdb has only the in-frame clones, and not every one. Here the sample spans tens of thousands of clones, roughly 87% being singletons. Sequencing input: naive CD8+ T cells sorted from blood. The receptors come from a human donor in good health.

CDR3 nucleotides: TGTGCCAGTACCGGGACGGCAGCCAAAAACATTCAGTACTTC. Its translation: CASTGTAAKNIQYF. The V and J genes are TRBV19 and TRBJ2-4; the D call may be TRBD1 or TRBD2 (5 bases each). The V gene's germline CDR1 is LNHDA and CDR2 SQIVND (reference sequence). The CDR3 spans 14 residues. The V and J ends lost 7 bases and 0 bases respectively, with 10 bases between them.

This sequence joins TRBV4-2 and TRBJ2-7; unclear D gene. This CDR3 is built from 14 residues. Germline-derived CDR1 and CDR2 are LGHNA and YNFKEQ. V was trimmed by 4 bases and J by 6 bases, leaving 16 bases between them. CDR3 sequence reads: CASSPSGRPLEQYF. The CDR3, as DNA: TGTGCCAGCAGCCCCTCCGGCCGCCCCCTCGAGCAGTACTTC.

The chain carries TRBV19 and TRBJ1-1; a possible D gene is TRBD1 (6 bases). Germline CDR1 reads LNHDA; CDR2 reads SQIVND (reference sequence). This CDR3 has 13 amino acids. The V gene lost 6 bases and the J gene lost 5 bases, with 13 bases spanning the gap. The CDR3 DNA sequence: TGTGCCAGTAGCCGGGGGGCGCAGACTGAAGCTTTCTTT. Translation: CASSRGAQTEAFF.

The chain uses TRBV6-1 and TRBJ1-3, with 8 positions matching TRBD1. The germline V gene encodes CDR1 MNHNS and CDR2 SASEGT. The trim removed 1 base at V and 4 bases at J, leaving 3 bases unmatched. The length of the CDR3 is 15 residues. The CDR3 DNA follows: TGTGCCAGCAGTGAAGACAGGGGGGCAGGAAACACCATATATTTT. Translation gives CASSEDRGAGNTIYF.

The DNA of the CDR3 is TGTGCCAGCAGCTCCCCGACAGGACTCGCGAACACCGGGGAGCTGTTTTTT. Protein product: CASSSPTGLANTGELFF. The J gene is TRBJ2-2, the V gene TRBV7-9; the D gene is possibly TRBD1 (6 bases). The ends were cut back, 4 bases at V and 0 bases at J, with 15 bases in the middle. Germline CDR1 and CDR2: SEHNR and FQNEAQ (reference sequence). The CDR3 totals 17 residues.

The V and J genes are TRBV5-1 and TRBJ2-7, with 10 bases lining up with TRBD2. V lost 4 bases to trimming and J lost 3 bases; unmatched junction nucleotides: 7. This CDR3 contains 15 residues. CDR1 is SGHRS, CDR2 YFSETQ, per germline. This CDR3 is CASSPSGGNYYEQYF. The CDR3, as DNA: TGCGCCAGCAGCCCTAGCGGGGGTAACTACTACGAGCAGTACTTC.

This sequence joins TRBV6-1 and TRBJ1-1; possibly TRBD1 for D (5 bases). Trimming cost V 3 bases and J 5 bases, with 13 bases left between them. The CDR3 runs 14 residues. Germline V lookup: CDR1 MNHNS, CDR2 SASEGT. The CDR3 protein is CASSDRVLGTEAFF. The CDR3 DNA is TGTGCCAGCAGTGACAGGGTTTTAGGGACTGAAGCTTTCTTT.

DNA of the CDR3: TGTGCCAGCACTCCCGCGGGGCCACGAGGTGAGCAGTACTTC. It translates to CASTPAGPRGEQYF. The chain recombines TRBV5-4 with TRBJ2-7, with D perhaps matching TRBD2 (6 bases). This CDR3 contains 14 residues. Germline V gene lookup returns CDR1 SGHNT and CDR2 YYREEE (reference sequence). Trimming pared 6 bases from V and 7 bases from J, leaving 20 bases between.

The chain uses TRBV15 and TRBJ1-2; tentatively, D is TRBD1 (5 bases). Germline V CDR1 and CDR2: LNHNV, YYDKDF (reference sequence). The CDR3 extends over 14 amino acids. The V end was cut by 0 bases, the J end by 6 bases, with 11 bases between. This CDR3 reads CATSRDQGLNGYTF. The CDR3 nucleotides read TGTGCCACCAGCAGAGACCAGGGCCTAAATGGCTACACCTTC.

V is TRBV11-1 and J is TRBJ2-7, with TRBD2 matching over 8 bases. With V trimmed by 7 bases and J by 0 bases, 11 bases remained unmatched. From germline, CDR1 is SGHAT and CDR2 FQDESV (reference sequence). This CDR3 is built from 16 residues. CDR3 region: CASNIRLAPISYEQYF. In DNA, the CDR3 is TGTGCCAGCAACATCAGACTAGCGCCTATCTCCTACGAGCAGTACTTC.

The chain joins TRBV15 to TRBJ2-7; D is tentatively TRBD1 or TRBD2 (5 bases each). The V end lost 5 bases, the J end lost 3 bases, and 20 bases lay between the germline ends. There are 16 residues in the CDR3. CDR1 is LNHNV and CDR2 is YYDKDF in the germline V gene (reference sequence). The DNA of the CDR3 is TGTGCCACCAGCGGACTGAGGGCAGGACAAGACTACGAGCAGTACTTC. This gives the protein CATSGLRAGQDYEQYF.

This chain uses TRBV18 with TRBJ2-5; D unresolved. Germline lookup yields CDR1 KGHSH and CDR2 LQKENI. The CDR3 runs 15 residues. Trimming pared 0 bases from V and 2 bases from J, leaving 10 bases between. CDR3 sequence reads: CASSPPTLPQETQYF. In nucleotides, the CDR3 is TGTGCCAGCTCACCACCGACACTTCCTCAAGAGACCCAGTACTTC. The full variable domain, in which reference TRBV18 and TRBJ2-5 provide the parts outside the CDR3, is NAGVMQNPRHLVRRRGQEARLRCSPMKGHSHVYWYRQLPEEGLKFMVYLQKENIIDESGMPKERFSAEFPKEGPSILRIQQVVRGDSAAYFCASSPPTLPQETQYFGPGTRLLVL.

The chain has TRBV27 and TRBJ2-7; D is perhaps TRBD2 (5 bases). Trimming cost V 4 bases and J 2 bases, with 9 bases left between them. The CDR3 runs to 13 residues. CDR1 and CDR2 (germline): MNHEY, SMNVEV (reference sequence). CDR3 region: CASSSGSTYEQYF. CDR3 coding DNA: TGTGCCAGCAGTTCGGGGTCCACCTACGAGCAGTACTTC.

This chain links TRBV5-4 with TRBJ1-2, with D maybe TRBD1 (5 bases). V shed 4 bases and J shed 0 bases, with 16 bases lying between them. Germline CDR1 SGHNT, CDR2 YYREEE (reference sequence). This CDR3 is built from 16 residues. CDR3 coding DNA: TGTGCCAGCAGCCTCACCGGGGGGTCCCCTAACTATGGCTACACCTTC. Translated, it gives CASSLTGGSPNYGYTF.

CDR3 amino acids: CASSFLGGVKDTQYF. The CDR3 DNA reads TGTGCCAGCAGCTTCCTAGGAGGGGTGAAAGATACGCAGTATTTT. The chain recombines TRBV11-2 with TRBJ2-3, with D maybe TRBD2 (6 bases). The CDR3 is 15 residues long. V lost 3 bases to trimming and J lost 5 bases, with 15 bases between them. Germline lookup yields CDR1 SGHAT and CDR2 FQNNGV.

This sequence joins TRBV29-1 and TRBJ2-7; D not certain. This CDR3 comprises 11 residues. The V end lost 4 bases, the J end lost 3 bases, and 7 bases lay between the germline ends. In germline, CDR1 is SQVTM, CDR2 ANQGSEA. Here the CDR3 DNA reads TGCAGCGTTGTAGGTAGCTACGAGCAGTACTTC. Its translation is CSVVGSYEQYF.

The genes are TRBV4-1 and TRBJ2-1; D is possibly TRBD2 (7 bases). Trimming cost V 4 bases and J 3 bases, with 22 bases left between them. This CDR3 spans 18 amino acids. Per germline, CDR1 MGHRA and CDR2 YSYEKL. CDR3 protein: CASSLGRGGFRGYNEQFF. CDR3 in DNA: TGCGCCAGCAGCCTAGGGAGGGGGGGCTTTAGAGGCTACAATGAGCAGTTCTTC.

The CDR3 DNA is TGTGCCAGTAGTACGGCAGGGGTTGCGAACACTGAAGCTTTCTTT. Translated: CASSTAGVANTEAFF. The V and J genes are TRBV19 and TRBJ1-1, with D possibly being TRBD1 (6 bases). V was cut by 4 bases and J by 1 base, with 13 bases left in between. The CDR3 runs 15 residues. CDR1 and CDR2 (germline): LNHDA, SQIVND (reference sequence).

The J gene is TRBJ2-7, the V gene TRBV5-1, with 7 bases fitting TRBD2. V lost 2 bases, J lost 7 bases, and 12 bases stayed unmatched. The CDR3 totals 15 residues. Germline loops: CDR1 SGHRS, CDR2 YFSETQ. CDR3 sequence (DNA): TGCGCCAGCAGCTTTACGGCTAGCGGTACGCTTGAGCAGTACTTC. Translation gives CASSFTASGTLEQYF.

The chain carries TRBV6-5 and TRBJ1-1; weak D call: TRBD1 (5 bases). The germline CDR1 and CDR2 sequences are MNHEY and SVGAGI. V dropped 0 bases and J dropped 4 bases, with 15 bases sitting between them. CDR3 size: 16 residues. CDR3 DNA sequence: TGTGCCAGCAGTTACTCGTTTGTGGGACGCGGCACTGAAGCTTTCTTT. Amino acid sequence: CASSYSFVGRGTEAFF.

J is TRBJ2-7 and V is TRBV5-1, with TRBD2 matching 8 bases. CDR1 and CDR2 (germline): SGHRS, YFSETQ. The junction had 8 bases not matched to a gene; V was cut back by 7 bases and J by 2 bases. This CDR3 spans 14 amino acids. The CDR3 loop is CASGGTSGAYEQYF. The CDR3 DNA sequence: TGCGCCAGCGGCGGGACTAGTGGAGCCTACGAGCAGTACTTC.